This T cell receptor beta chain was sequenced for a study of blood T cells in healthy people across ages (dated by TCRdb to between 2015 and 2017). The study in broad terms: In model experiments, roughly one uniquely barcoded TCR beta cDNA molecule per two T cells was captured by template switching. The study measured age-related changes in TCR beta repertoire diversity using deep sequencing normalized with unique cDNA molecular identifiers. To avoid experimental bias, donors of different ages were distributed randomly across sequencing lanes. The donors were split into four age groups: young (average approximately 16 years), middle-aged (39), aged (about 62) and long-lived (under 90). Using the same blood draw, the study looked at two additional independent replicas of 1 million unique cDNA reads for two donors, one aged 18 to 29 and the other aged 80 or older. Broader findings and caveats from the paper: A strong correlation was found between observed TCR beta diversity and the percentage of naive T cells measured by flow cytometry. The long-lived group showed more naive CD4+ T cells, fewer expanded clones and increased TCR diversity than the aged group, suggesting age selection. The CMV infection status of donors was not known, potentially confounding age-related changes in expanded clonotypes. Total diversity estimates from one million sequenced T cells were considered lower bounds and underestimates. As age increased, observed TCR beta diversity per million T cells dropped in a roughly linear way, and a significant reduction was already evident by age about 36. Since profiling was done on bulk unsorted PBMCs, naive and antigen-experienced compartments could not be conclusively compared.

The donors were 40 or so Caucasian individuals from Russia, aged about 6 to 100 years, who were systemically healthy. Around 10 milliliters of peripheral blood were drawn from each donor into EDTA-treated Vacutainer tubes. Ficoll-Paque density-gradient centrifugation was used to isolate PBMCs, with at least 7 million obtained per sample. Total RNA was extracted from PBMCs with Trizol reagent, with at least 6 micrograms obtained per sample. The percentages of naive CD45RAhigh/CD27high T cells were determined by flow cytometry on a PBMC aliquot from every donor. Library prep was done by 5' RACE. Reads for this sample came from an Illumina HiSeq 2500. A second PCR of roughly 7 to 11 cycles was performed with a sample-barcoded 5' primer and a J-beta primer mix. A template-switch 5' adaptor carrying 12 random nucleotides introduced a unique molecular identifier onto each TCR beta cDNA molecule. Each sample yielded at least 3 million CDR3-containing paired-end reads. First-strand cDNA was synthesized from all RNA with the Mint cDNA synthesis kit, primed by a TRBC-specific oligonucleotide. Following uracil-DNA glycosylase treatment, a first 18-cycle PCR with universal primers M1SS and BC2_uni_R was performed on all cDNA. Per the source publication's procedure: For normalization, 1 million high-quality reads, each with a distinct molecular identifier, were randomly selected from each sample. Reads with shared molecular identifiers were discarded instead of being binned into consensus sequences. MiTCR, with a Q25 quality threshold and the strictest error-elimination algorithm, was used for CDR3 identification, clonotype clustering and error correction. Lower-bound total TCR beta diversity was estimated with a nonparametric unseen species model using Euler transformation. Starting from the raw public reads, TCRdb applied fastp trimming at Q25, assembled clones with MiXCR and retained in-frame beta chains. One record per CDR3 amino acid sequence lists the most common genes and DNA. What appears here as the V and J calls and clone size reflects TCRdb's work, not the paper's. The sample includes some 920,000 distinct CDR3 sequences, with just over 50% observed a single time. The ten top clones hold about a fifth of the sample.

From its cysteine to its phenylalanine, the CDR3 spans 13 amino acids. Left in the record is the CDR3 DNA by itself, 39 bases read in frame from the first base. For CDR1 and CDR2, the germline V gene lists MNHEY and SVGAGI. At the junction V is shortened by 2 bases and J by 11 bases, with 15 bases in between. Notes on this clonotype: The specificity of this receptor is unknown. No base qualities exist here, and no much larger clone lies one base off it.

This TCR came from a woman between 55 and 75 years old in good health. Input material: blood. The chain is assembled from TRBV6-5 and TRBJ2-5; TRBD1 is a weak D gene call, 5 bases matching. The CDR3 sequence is CASSYLEGDEQYF. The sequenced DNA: TGTGCCAGCAGTTACCTAGAAGGGGATGAGCAGTACTTC.